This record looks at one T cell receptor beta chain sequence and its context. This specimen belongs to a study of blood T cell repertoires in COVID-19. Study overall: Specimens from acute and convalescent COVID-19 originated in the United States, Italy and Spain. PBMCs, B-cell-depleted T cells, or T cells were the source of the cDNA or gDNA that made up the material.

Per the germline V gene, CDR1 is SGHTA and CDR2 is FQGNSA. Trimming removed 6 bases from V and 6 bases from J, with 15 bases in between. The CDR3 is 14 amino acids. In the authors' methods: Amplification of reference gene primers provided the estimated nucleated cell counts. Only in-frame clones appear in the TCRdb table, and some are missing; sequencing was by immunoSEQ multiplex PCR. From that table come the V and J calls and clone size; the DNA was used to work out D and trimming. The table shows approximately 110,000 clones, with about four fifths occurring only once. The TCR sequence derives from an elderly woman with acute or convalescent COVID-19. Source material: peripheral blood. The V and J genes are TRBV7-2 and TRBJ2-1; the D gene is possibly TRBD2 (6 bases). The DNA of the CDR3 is TGTGCCAGCAGTATTCCGGGGGTGGGCAATGAGCAGTTCTTC. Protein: CASSIPGVGNEQFF. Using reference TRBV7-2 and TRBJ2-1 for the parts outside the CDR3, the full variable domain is GAGVSQSPSNKVTEKGKDVELRCDPISGHTALYWYRQSLGQGLEFLIYFQGNSAPDKSGLPSDRFSAERTGGSVSTLTIQRTQQEDSAVYLCASSIPGVGNEQFFGPGTRLTVL.